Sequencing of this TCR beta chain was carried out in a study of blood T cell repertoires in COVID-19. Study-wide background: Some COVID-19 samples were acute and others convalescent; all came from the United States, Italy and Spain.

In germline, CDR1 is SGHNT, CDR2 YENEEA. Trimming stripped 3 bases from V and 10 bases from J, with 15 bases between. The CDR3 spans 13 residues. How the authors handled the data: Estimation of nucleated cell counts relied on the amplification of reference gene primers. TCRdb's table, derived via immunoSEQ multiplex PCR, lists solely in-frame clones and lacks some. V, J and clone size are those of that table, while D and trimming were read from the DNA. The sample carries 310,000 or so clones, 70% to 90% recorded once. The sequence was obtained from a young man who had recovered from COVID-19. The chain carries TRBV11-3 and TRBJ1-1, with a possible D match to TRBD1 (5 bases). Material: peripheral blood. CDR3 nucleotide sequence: TGTGCCAGCAGCTTTGGGACGGCGGGGAGAGCTTTCTTT. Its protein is CASSFGTAGRAFF. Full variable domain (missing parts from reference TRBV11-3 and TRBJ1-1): EAGVVQSPRYKIIEKKQPVAFWCNPISGHNTLYWYLQNLGQGPELLIRYENEEAVDDSQLPKDRFSAERLKGVDSTLKIQPAELGDSAVYLCASSFGTAGRAFFGQGTRLTVV.